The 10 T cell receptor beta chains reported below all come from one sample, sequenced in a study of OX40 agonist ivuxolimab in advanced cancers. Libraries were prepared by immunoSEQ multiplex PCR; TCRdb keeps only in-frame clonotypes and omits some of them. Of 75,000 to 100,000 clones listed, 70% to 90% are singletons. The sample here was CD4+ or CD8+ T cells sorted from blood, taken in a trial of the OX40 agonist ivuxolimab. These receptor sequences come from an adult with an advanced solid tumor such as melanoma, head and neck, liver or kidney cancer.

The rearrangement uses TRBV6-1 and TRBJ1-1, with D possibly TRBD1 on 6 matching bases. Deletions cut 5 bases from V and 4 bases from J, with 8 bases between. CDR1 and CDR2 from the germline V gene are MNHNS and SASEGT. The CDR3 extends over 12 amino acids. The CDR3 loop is CASSTGFTEAFF. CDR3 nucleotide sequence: TGTGCCAGCAGTACAGGGTTCACTGAAGCTTTCTTT.

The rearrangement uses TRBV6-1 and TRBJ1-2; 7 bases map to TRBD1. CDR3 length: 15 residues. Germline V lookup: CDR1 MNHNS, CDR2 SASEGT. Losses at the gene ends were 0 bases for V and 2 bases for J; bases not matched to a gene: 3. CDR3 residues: CASSEAATGNYGYTF. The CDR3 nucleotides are TGTGCCAGCAGTGAAGCCGCGACAGGGAACTATGGCTACACCTTC.

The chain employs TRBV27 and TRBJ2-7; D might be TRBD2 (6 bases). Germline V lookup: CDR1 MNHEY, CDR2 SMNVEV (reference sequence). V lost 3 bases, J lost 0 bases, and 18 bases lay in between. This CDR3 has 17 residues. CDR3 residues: CASSLSLSGFSSYEQYF. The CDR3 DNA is TGTGCCAGCAGTTTGTCCCTGAGCGGGTTTAGCTCCTACGAGCAGTACTTC.

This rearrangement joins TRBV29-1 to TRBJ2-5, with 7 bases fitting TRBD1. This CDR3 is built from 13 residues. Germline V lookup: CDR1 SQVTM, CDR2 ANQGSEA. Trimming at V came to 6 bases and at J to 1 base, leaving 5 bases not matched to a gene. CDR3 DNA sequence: TGCAGCGTCCCGACAGGGACCCAAGAGACCCAGTACTTC. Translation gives CSVPTGTQETQYF.

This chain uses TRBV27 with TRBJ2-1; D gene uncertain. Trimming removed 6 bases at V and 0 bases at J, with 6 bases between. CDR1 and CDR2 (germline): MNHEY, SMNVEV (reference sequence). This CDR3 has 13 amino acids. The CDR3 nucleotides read TGTGCCAGCAGCCAGAGCTCCTACAATGAGCAGTTCTTC. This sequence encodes CASSQSSYNEQFF.

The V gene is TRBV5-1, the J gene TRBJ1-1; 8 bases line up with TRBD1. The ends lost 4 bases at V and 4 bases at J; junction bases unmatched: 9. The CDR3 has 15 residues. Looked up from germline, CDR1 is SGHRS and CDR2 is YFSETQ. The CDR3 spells CASSPYQGTGTEAFF. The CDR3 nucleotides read TGCGCCAGCAGCCCCTATCAGGGGACAGGCACTGAAGCTTTCTTT.

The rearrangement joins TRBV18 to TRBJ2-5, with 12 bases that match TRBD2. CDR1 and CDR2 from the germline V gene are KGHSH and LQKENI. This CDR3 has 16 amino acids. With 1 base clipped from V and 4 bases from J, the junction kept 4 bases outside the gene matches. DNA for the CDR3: TGTGCCAGCTCACCACGACTAGCGGGAGTAGGAGAGACCCAGTACTTC. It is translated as CASSPRLAGVGETQYF.

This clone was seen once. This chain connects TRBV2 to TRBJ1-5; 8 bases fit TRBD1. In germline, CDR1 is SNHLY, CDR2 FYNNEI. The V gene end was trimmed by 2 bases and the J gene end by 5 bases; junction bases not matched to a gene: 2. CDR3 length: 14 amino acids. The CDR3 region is CASSELTGDQPQHF. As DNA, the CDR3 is TGTGCCAGCAGTGAACTGACAGGGGATCAGCCCCAGCATTTT.

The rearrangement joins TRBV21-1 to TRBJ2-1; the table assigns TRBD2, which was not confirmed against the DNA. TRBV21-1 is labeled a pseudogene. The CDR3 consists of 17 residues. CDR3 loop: CASSKALGLAGNNEQFF. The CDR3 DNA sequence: TGTGCCAGCAGCAAAGCTCTAGGACTAGCGGGTAACAATGAGCAGTTCTTC.

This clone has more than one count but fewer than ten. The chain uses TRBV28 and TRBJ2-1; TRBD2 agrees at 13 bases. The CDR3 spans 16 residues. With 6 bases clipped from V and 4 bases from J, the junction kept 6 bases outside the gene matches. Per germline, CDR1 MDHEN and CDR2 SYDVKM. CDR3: CASSGTSGRGYNEQFF. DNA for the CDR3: TGTGCCAGCAGCGGCACTAGCGGGAGGGGTTACAATGAGCAGTTCTTC.